This TCR beta chain was found in a study of blood T cell repertoires in COVID-19. Study information: Specimens from acute and convalescent COVID-19 originated in the United States, Italy and Spain. T cells, B-cell-depleted T cells, or PBMCs provided the cDNA or gDNA that served as material.

Source study methods: It was from reference gene primer amplification that nucleated cell counts were estimated. Sequencing used immunoSEQ multiplex PCR; TCRdb keeps in-frame clones, though not all of them. The D gene and trimming were derived from the DNA, and the V and J assignments and clone size from that table. The data show some 230,000 clones, with more than 75% seen just once and approximately 2.6% held by the top ten. In germline, CDR1 is MNHEY, CDR2 SVGAGI. The CDR3 runs to 15 residues. The ends lost 8 bases at V and 0 bases at J; junction bases unmatched: 9. Sequenced material: peripheral blood. The chain links TRBV6-5 to TRBJ2-7; 8 positions agree with TRBD1. This TCR came from a man aged 50 to 59 who had recovered from COVID-19. CDR3 amino acids: CASSRGTGSSYEQYF. CDR3 nucleotide sequence: TGTGCCAGCTCTCGGGGGACAGGAAGCTCCTACGAGCAGTACTTC.